Described below is a single T cell receptor beta chain sequence and its context. The CDR3 spans 15 residues. Per the germline V gene, CDR1 is LGHDT and CDR2 is YNNKEL (reference sequence). J lost 1 base, V lost 6 bases, and 5 bases had no gene match. The data are from a study of blood T cell repertoires in COVID-19. In the study's own analysis: Reference gene primer amplification gave nucleated cell count estimates. TCRdb's table, derived via immunoSEQ multiplex PCR, lists solely in-frame clones and lacks some. V and J calls and clone size are copied from that table; D and trimming were computed from the DNA. Of 210,000 or so clones in the sample, under 90% were seen once.

Sequencing used peripheral blood. This receptor was obtained from a man aged 50-59 years with acute or convalescent COVID-19. J is TRBJ1-1 and V is TRBV3-1 (or the pseudogene TRBV3-2), with 10 bases aligning to TRBD1. The CDR3 region is CASSRQGAKNTEAFF. The CDR3 region has the DNA TGTGCCAGCAGTCGACAGGGGGCGAAGAACACTGAAGCTTTCTTT.